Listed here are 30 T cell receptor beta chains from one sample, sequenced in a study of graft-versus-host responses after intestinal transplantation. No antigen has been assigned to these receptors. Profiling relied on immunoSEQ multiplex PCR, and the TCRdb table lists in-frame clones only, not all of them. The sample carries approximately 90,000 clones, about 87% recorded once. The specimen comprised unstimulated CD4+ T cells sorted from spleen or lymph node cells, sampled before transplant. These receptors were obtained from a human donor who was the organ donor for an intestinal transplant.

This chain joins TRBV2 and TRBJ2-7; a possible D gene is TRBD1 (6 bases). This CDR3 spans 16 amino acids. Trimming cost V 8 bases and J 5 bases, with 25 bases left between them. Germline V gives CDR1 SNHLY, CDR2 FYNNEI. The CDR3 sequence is CASAKEGRGNAHEQYF. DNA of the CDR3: TGTGCCAGCGCCAAAGAAGGCAGGGGAAACGCCCACGAGCAGTACTTC.

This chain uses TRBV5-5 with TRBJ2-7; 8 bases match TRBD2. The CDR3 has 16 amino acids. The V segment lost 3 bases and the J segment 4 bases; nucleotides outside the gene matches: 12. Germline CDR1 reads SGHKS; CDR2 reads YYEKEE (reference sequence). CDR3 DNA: TGTGCCAGCAGCTGGCAGGGAGGGCGGGGGGTTTACGAGCAGTACTTC. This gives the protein CASSWQGGRGVYEQYF. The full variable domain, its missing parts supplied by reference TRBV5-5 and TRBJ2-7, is DAGVTQSPTHLIKTRGQQVTLRCSPISGHKSVSWYQQVLGQGPQFIFQYYEKEERGRGNFPDRFSARQFPNYSSELNVNALLLGDSALYLCASSWQGGRGVYEQYFGPGTRLTVT.

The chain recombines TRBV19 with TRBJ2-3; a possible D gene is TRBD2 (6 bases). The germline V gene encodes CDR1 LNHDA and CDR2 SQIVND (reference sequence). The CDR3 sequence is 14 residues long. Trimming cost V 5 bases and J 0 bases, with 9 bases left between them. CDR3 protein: CASSQSGSTDTQYF. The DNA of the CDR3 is TGTGCCAGTAGTCAAAGCGGGAGCACAGATACGCAGTATTTT.

For the CDR3, the DNA is TGTGCCAGCAGCCAGCGAGCGGGGGGGGCTAGTAGCTCCTACGAGCAGTACTTC. This codes for CASSQRAGGASSSYEQYF. The chain carries TRBV4-2 and TRBJ2-7, with 10 bases identical to TRBD2. Trimming cost V 3 bases and J 0 bases; bases outside gene matches: 11. The CDR3 has 18 amino acids. Germline-derived CDR1 and CDR2 are LGHNA and YNFKEQ.

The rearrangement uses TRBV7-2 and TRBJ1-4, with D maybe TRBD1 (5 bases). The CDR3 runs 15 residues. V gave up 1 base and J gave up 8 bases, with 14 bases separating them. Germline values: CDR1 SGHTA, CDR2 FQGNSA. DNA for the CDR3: TGTGCCAGCAGCTTAGGGGACCGGAGGGTCGAAAAACTGTTTTTT. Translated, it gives CASSLGDRRVEKLFF.

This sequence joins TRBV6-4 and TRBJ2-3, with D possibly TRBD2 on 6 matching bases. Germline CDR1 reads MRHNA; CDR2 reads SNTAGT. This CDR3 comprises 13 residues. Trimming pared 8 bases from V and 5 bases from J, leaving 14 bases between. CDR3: CASGTGDGDTQYF. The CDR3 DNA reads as TGTGCCAGCGGAACGGGAGACGGAGATACGCAGTATTTT.

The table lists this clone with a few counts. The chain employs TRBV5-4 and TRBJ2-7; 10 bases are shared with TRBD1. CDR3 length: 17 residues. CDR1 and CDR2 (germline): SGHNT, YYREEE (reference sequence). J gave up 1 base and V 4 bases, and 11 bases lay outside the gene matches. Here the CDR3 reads CASSHGTGVWDSYEQYF. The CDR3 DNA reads TGTGCCAGCAGCCACGGGACAGGGGTTTGGGATTCCTACGAGCAGTACTTC.

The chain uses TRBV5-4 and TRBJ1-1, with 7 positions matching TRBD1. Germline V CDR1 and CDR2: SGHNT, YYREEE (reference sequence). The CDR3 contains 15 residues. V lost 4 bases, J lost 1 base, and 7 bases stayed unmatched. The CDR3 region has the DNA TGTGCCAGCAGCCCCCGGACAGGAGCGAACACTGAAGCTTTCTTT. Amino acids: CASSPRTGANTEAFF.

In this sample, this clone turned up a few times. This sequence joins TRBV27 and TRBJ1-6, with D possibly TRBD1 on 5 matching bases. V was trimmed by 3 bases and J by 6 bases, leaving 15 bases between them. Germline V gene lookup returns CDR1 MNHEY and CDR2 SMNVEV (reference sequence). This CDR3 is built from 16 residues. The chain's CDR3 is CASSFSAQGSNSPLHF. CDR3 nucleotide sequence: TGTGCCAGCAGTTTCTCTGCTCAGGGCTCTAATTCACCCCTCCACTTT.

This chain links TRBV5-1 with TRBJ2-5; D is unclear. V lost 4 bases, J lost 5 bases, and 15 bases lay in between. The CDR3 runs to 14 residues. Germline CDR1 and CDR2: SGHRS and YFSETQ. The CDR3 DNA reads TGCGCCAGCAGCGTGGGAACCAATCGGGAGACCCAGTACTTC. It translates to CASSVGTNRETQYF.

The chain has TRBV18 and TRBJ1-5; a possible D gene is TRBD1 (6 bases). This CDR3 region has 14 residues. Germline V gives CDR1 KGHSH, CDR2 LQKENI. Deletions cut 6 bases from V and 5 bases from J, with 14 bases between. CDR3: CASSPNRVDQPQHF. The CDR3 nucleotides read TGTGCCAGCTCCCCTAACAGGGTGGATCAGCCCCAGCATTTT.

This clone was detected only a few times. CDR3 region: CASSPRGAGDSDIQYF. CDR3 nucleotide sequence: TGTGCCAGCAGCCCCCGAGGAGCGGGAGACTCTGACATTCAGTACTTC. The chain joins TRBV7-2 to TRBJ2-4; 8 nucleotides match TRBD2. V lost 5 bases, J lost 8 bases, and 14 bases stayed unmatched. The CDR3 has 16 residues. Germline lookup yields CDR1 SGHTA and CDR2 FQGNSA.

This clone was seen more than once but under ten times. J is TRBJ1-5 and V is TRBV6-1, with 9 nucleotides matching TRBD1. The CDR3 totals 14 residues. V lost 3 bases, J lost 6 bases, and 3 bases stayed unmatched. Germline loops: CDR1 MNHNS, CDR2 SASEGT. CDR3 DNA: TGTGCCAGCAGTGATCGGGACAGGGTTCAGCCCCAGCATTTT. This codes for CASSDRDRVQPQHF.

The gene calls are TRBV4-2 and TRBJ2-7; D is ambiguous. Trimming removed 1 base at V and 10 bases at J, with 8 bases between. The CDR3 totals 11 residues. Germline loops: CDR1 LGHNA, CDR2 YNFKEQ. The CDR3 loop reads CASSQAETQYF. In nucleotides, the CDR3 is TGTGCCAGCAGCCAAGCGGAGACTCAGTACTTC.

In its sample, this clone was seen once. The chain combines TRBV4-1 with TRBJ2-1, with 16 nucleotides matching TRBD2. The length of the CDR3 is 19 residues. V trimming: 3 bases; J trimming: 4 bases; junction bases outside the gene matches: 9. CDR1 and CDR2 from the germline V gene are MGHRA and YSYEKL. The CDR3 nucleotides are TGCGCCAGCAGCCATCCGGGACTAGCGGGAGGGCCCGCGTACAATGAGCAGTTCTTC. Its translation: CASSHPGLAGGPAYNEQFF.

The CDR3 sequence: CASSYRDSSYEQYF. CDR3 bases: TGTGCCAGCAGCTACCGGGACAGCTCCTACGAGCAGTACTTC. This sequence joins TRBV7-6 and TRBJ2-7; 7 nucleotides line up with TRBD1. Trimming took 4 bases from V and 0 from J; bases not matched to a gene: 3. The CDR3 loop spans 14 amino acids. The germline V gene has CDR1 SGHVS and CDR2 FNYEAQ. Full variable domain (outside the CDR3, taken from reference TRBV7-6 and TRBJ2-7): GAGVSQSPRYKVTKRGQDVALRCDPISGHVSLYWYRQALGQGPEFLTYFNYEAQQDKSGLPNDRFSAERPEGSISTLTIQRTEQRDSAMYRCASSYRDSSYEQYFGPGTRLTVT.

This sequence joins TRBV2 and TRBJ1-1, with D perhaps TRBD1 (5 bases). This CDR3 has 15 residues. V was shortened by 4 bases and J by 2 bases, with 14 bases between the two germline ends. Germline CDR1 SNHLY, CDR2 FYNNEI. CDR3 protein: CASSGQRQLNTEAFF. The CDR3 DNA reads TGTGCCAGCAGTGGCCAGAGACAGTTAAACACTGAAGCTTTCTTT.

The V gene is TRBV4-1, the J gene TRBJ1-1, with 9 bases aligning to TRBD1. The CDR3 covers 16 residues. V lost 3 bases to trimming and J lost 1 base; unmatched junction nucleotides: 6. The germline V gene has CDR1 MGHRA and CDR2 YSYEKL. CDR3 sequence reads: CASSQGGQGKNTEAFF. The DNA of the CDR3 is TGCGCCAGCAGCCAGGGGGGACAGGGAAAGAACACTGAAGCTTTCTTT.

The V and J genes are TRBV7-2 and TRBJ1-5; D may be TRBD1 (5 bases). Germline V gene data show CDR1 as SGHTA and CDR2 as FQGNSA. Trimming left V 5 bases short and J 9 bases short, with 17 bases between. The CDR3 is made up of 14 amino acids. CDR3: CASSPYGGGRPQHF. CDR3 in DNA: TGTGCCAGCAGCCCTTACGGCGGGGGTAGGCCCCAGCATTTT.

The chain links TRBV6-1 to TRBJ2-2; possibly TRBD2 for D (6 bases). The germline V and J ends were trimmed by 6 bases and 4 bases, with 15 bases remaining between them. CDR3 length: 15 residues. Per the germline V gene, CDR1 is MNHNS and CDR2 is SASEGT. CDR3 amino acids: CASRVAAWGTGELFF. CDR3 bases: TGTGCCAGCAGAGTAGCGGCCTGGGGCACCGGGGAGCTGTTTTTT.

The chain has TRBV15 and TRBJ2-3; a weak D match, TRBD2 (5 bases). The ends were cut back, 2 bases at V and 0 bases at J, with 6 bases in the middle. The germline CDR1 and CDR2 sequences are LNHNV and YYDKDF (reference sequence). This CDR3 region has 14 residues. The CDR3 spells CATSRRGSTDTQYF. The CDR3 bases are TGTGCCACCAGCAGACGAGGGAGCACAGATACGCAGTATTTT.

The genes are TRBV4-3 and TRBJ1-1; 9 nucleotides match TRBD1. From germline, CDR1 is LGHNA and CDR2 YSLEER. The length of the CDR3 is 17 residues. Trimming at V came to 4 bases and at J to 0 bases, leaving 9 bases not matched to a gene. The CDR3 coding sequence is TGCGCCAGCAGCCCCATAACAGGGGGCGTTATGAACACTGAAGCTTTCTTT. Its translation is CASSPITGGVMNTEAFF.

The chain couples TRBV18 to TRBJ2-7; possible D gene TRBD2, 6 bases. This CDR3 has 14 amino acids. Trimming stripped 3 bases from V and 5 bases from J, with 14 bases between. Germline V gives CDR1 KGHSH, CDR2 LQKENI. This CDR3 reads CASSPPEGRHEQYF. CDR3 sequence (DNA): TGTGCCAGCTCACCTCCGGAGGGACGCCACGAGCAGTACTTC. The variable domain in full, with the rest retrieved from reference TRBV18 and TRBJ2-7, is NAGVMQNPRHLVRRRGQEARLRCSPMKGHSHVYWYRQLPEEGLKFMVYLQKENIIDESGMPKERFSAEFPKEGPSILRIQQVVRGDSAAYFCASSPPEGRHEQYFGPGTRLTVT.

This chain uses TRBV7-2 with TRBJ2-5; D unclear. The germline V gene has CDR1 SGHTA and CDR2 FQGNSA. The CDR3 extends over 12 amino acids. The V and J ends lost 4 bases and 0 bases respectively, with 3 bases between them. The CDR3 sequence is CASSSYQETQYF. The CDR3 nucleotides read TGTGCCAGCAGCTCTTACCAAGAGACCCAGTACTTC.

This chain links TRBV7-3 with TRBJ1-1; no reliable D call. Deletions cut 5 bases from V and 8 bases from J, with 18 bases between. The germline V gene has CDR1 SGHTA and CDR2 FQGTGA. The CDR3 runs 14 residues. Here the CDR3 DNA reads TGTGCCAGCAGCCCAAGTAGAGCCGGGTCAGAAGCTTTCTTT. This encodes CASSPSRAGSEAFF. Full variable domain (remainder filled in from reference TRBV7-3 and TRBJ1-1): GAGVSQTPSNKVTEKGKYVELRCDPISGHTALYWYRQSLGQGPEFLIYFQGTGAADDSGLPNDRFFAVRPEGSVSTLKIQRTERGDSAVYLCASSPSRAGSEAFFGQGTRLTVV.

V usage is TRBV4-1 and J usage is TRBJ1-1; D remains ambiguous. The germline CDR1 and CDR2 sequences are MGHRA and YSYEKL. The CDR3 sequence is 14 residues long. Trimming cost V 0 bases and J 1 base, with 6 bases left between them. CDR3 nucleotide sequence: TGCGCCAGCAGCCAAGAAGCTTCGAACACTGAAGCTTTCTTT. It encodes CASSQEASNTEAFF.

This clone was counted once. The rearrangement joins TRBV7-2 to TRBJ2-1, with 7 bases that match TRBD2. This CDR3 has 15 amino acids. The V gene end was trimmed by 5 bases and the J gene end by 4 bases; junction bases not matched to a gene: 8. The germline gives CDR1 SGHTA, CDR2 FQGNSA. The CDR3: CASSIGRAVYNEQFF. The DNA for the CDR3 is TGTGCCAGCAGCATTGGGAGGGCGGTATACAATGAGCAGTTCTTC.

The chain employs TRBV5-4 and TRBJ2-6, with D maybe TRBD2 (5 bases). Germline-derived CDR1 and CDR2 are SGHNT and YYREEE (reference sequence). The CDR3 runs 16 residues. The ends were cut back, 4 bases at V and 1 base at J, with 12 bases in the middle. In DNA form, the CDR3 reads TGTGCCAGCAGCCCCGGAGGTGGGTCTGGGGCCAACGTCCTGACTTTC. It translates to CASSPGGGSGANVLTF.

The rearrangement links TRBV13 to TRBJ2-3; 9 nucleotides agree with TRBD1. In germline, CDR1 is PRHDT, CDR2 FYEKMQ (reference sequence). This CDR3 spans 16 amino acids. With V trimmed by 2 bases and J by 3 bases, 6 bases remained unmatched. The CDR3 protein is CASSLSGQGLTDTQYF. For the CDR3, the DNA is TGTGCCAGCAGCTTATCGGGACAGGGCTTGACAGATACGCAGTATTTT. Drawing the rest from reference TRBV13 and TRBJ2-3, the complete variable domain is AAGVIQSPRHLIKEKRETATLKCYPIPRHDTVYWYQQGPGQDPQFLISFYEKMQSDKGSIPDRFSAQQFSDYHSELNMSSLELGDSALYFCASSLSGQGLTDTQYFGPGTRLTVL.

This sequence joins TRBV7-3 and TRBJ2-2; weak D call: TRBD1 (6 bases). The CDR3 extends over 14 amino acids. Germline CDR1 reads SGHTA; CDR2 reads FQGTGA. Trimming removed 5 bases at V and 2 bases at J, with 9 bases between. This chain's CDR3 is CASSGQLNTGELFF. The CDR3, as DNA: TGTGCCAGCAGCGGACAGTTAAACACCGGGGAGCTGTTTTTT. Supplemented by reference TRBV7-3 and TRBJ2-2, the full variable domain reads GAGVSQTPSNKVTEKGKYVELRCDPISGHTALYWYRQSLGQGPEFLIYFQGTGAADDSGLPNDRFFAVRPEGSVSTLKIQRTERGDSAVYLCASSGQLNTGELFFGEGSRLTVL.